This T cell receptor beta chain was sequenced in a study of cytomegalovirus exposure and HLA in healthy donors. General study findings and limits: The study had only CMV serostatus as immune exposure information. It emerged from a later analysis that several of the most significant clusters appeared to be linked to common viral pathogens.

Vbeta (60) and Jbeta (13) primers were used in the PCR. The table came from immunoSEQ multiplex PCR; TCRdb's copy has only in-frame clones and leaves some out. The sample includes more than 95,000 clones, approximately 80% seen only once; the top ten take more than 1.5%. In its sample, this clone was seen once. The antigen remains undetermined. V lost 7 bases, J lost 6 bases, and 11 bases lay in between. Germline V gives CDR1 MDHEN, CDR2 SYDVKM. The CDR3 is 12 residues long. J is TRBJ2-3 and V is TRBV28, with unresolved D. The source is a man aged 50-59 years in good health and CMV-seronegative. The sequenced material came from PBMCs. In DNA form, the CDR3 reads TGTGCCAGCACCAACGAACGGGATACGCAGTATTTT. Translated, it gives CASTNERDTQYF.